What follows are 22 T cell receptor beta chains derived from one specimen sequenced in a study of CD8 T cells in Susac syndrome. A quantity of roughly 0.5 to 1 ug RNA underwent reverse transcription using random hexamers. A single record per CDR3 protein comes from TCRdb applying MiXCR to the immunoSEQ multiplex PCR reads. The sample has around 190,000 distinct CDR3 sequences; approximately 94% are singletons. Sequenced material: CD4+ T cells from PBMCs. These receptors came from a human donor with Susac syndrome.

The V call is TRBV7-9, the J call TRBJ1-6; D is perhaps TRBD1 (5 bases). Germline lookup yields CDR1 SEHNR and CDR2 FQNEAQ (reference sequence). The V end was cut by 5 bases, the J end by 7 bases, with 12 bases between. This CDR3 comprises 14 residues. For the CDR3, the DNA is TGTGCCAGCAGCAACCTCGACAGAAATTCACCCCTCCACTTT. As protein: CASSNLDRNSPLHF.

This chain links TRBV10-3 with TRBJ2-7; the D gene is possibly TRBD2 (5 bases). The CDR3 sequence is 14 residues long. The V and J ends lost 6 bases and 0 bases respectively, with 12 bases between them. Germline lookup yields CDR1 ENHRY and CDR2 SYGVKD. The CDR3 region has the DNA TGTGCCATCAGGGACTTGATGAGCTCCTACGAGCAGTACTTC. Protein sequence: CAIRDLMSSYEQYF.

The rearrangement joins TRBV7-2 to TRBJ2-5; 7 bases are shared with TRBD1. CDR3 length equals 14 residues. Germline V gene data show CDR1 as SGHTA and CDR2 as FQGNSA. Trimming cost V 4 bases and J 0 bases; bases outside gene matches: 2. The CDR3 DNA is TGTGCCAGCAGCTCGACAGGGAACCAAGAGACCCAGTACTTC. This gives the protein CASSSTGNQETQYF. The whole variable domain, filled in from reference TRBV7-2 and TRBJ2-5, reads GAGVSQSPSNKVTEKGKDVELRCDPISGHTALYWYRQSLGQGLEFLIYFQGNSAPDKSGLPSDRFSAERTGGSVSTLTIQRTQQEDSAVYLCASSSTGNQETQYFGPGTRLLVL.

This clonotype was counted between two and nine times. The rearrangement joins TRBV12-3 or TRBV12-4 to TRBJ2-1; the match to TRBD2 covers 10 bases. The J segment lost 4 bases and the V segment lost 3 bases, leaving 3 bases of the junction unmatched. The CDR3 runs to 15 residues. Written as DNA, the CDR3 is TGTGCCAGCAGTTTGTTAGCGGGGGGTTACAATGAGCAGTTCTTC. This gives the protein CASSLLAGGYNEQFF.

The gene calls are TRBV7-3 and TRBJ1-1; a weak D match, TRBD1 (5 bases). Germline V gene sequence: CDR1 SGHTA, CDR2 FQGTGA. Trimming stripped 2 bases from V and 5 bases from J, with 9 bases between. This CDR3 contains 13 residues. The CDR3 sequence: CASSLGGWTEAFF. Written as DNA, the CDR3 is TGTGCCAGCAGCTTAGGGGGGTGGACTGAAGCTTTCTTT.

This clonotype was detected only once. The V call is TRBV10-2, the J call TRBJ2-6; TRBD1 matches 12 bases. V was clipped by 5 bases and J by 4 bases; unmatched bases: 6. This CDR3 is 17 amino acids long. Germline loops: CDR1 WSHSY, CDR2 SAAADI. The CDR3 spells CASSTGQGASGANVLTF. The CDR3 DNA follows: TGCGCCAGCAGTACGGGACAGGGGGCCTCCGGGGCCAACGTCCTGACTTTC.

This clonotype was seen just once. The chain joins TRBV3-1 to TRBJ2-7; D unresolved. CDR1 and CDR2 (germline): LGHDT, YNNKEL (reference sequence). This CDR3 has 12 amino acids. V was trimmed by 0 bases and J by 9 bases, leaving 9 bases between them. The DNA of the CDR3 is TGTGCCAGCAGCCAAGATGTGCAGGTGCAGTACTTC. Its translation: CASSQDVQVQYF.

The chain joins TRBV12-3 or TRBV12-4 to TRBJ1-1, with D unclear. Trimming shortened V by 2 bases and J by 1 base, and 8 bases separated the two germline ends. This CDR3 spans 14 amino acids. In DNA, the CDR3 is TGTGCCAGCAGTTTATTAAGGGCGAACACTGAAGCTTTCTTT. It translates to CASSLLRANTEAFF.

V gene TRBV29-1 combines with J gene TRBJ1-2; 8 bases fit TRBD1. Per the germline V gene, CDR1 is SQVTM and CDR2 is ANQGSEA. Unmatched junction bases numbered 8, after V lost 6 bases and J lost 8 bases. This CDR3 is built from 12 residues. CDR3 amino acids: CSVDRVRGGYTF. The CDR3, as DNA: TGCAGCGTGGACAGGGTGCGGGGCGGCTACACCTTC.

CDR3 sequence: CASSLVSGGARGFYEQYF. The CDR3 nucleotides are TGTGCCAGCAGCTTAGTTAGCGGGGGGGCCCGAGGGTTCTACGAGCAGTACTTC. This sequence joins TRBV11-2 and TRBJ2-7, with TRBD2 matching 11 bases. The CDR3 is made up of 18 amino acids. Trimming cost V 1 base and J 3 bases; bases outside gene matches: 11. Germline loops: CDR1 SGHAT, CDR2 FQNNGV.

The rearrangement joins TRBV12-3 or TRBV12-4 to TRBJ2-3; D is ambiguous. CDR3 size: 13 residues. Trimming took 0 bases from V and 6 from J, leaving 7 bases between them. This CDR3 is CASSLAAGDTQYF. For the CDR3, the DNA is TGTGCCAGCAGTTTAGCAGCCGGGGATACGCAGTATTTT.

The CDR3 reads CASSPTPGGTDTQYF. CDR3 nucleotides: TGTGCCAGCAGCCCCACACCCGGCGGCACAGATACGCAGTATTTT. This rearrangement joins TRBV9 to TRBJ2-3; D is undetermined. Trimming took 4 bases from V and 1 from J, leaving 13 bases between them. Germline V gene data show CDR1 as SGDLS and CDR2 as YYNGEE. The CDR3 has 15 residues.

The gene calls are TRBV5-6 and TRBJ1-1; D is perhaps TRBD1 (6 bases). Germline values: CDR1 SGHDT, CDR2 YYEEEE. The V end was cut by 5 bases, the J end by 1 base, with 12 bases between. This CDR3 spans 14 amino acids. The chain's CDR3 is CASRVRTENTEAFF. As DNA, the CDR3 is TGTGCCAGCAGGGTTCGGACAGAGAACACTGAAGCTTTCTTT.

This CDR3 reads CASSLRTGGNTEAFF. CDR3 DNA sequence: TGTGCCAGCAGCTTACGGACAGGGGGGAACACTGAAGCTTTCTTT. The chain combines TRBV3-1 with TRBJ1-1; 10 nucleotides match TRBD1. V was pared by 5 bases and J by 1 base, with 4 bases of the junction left unmatched. The germline gives CDR1 LGHDT, CDR2 YNNKEL (reference sequence). The CDR3 has 15 residues.

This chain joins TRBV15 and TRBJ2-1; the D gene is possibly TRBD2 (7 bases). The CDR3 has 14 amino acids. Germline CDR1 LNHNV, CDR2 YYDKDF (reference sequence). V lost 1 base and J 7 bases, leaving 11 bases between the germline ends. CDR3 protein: CATSRGGGANEQFF. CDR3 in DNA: TGTGCCACCAGCAGAGGAGGGGGGGCTAATGAGCAGTTCTTC. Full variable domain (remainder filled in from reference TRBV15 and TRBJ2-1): DAMVIQNPRYQVTQFGKPVTLSCSQTLNHNVMYWYQQKSSQAPKLLFHYYDKDFNNEADTPDNFQSRRPNTSFCFLDIRSPGLGDTAMYLCATSRGGGANEQFFGPGTRLTVL.

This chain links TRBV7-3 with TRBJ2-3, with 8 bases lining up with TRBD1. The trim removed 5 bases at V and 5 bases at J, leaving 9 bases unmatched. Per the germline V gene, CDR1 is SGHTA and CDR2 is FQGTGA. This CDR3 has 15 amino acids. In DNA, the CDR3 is TGTGCCAGCAGCAAGACAGGGGCGTTTGTAGATACGCAGTATTTT. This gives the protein CASSKTGAFVDTQYF.

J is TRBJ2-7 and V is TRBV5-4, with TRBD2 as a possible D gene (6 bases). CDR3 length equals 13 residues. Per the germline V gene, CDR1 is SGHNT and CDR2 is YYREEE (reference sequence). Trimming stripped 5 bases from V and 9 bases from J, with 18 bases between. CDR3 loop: CASSSPGLVGQYF. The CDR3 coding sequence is TGTGCCAGCAGTTCTCCGGGACTTGTAGGGCAGTACTTC.

The CDR3 region is CAISEFQGHTIYF. The CDR3 region has the DNA TGTGCCATCAGTGAGTTCCAGGGACACACCATATATTTT. The chain is built from TRBV10-3 and TRBJ1-3, with a possible D match to TRBD1 (5 bases). The CDR3 has 13 amino acids. Per germline, CDR1 ENHRY and CDR2 SYGVKD. The V end lost 1 base, the J end lost 8 bases, and 9 bases lay between the germline ends.

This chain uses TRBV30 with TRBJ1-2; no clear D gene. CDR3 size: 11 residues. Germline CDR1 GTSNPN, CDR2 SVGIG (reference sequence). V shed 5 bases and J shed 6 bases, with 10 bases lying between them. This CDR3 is CAWGYGNGYTF. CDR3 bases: TGTGCCTGGGGATATGGGAATGGCTACACCTTC.

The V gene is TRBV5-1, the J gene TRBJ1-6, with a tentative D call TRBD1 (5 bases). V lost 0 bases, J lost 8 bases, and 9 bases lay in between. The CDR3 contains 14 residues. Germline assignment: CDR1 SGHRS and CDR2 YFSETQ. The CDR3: CASSLVGADSPLHF. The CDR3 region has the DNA TGCGCCAGCAGCTTGGTAGGGGCCGATTCACCCCTCCACTTT.

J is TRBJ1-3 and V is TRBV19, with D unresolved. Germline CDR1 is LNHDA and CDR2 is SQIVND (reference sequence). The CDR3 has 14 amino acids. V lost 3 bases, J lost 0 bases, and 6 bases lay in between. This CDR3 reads CASSIGNSGNTIYF. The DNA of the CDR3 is TGTGCCAGTAGTATTGGCAACTCTGGAAACACCATATATTTT. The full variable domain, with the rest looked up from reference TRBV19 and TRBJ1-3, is DGGITQSPKYLFRKEGQNVTLSCEQNLNHDAMYWYRQDPGQGLRLIYYSQIVNDFQKGDIAEGYSVSREKKESFPLTVTSAQKNPTAFYLCASSIGNSGNTIYFGEGSWLTVV.

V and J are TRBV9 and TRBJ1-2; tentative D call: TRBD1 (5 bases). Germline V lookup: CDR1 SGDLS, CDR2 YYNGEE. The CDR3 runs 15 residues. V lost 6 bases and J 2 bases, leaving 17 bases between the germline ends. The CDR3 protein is CASTGDQGGNYGYTF. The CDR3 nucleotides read TGTGCCAGCACCGGCGACCAGGGTGGCAACTATGGCTACACCTTC.